Listed here are 28 T cell receptor beta chains from one sample, sequenced in a study of cytomegalovirus exposure and HLA in healthy donors. Amplification used 60 Vbeta primers and 13 Jbeta primers. The table came from immunoSEQ multiplex PCR; TCRdb's copy has only in-frame clones and leaves some out. The repertoire holds about 160,000 clones, with around four fifths as singletons. Sequencing input: PBMCs. These receptors originate from a woman in her late teens or twenties in good health and CMV-seronegative.

This clone has only a few counts. V usage is TRBV10-3 and J usage is TRBJ2-2, with 13 bases identical to TRBD2. Germline V lookup: CDR1 ENHRY, CDR2 SYGVKD. This CDR3 has 16 residues. Losses at the gene ends were 5 bases for V and 6 bases for J; bases not matched to a gene: 6. The CDR3 spells CAISRTSGRGAGELFF. CDR3 DNA: TGTGCCATCAGTAGGACTAGCGGGAGAGGTGCCGGGGAGCTGTTTTTT.

The chain employs TRBV7-9 and TRBJ2-1, with 8 bases aligning to TRBD1. Germline lookup yields CDR1 SEHNR and CDR2 FQNEAQ (reference sequence). The CDR3 has 15 amino acids. With 3 bases clipped from V and 2 bases from J, the junction kept 3 bases outside the gene matches. The CDR3 DNA sequence: TGTGCCAGCAGCTTCGGGACAGGAACCTACAATGAGCAGTTCTTC. This translates into CASSFGTGTYNEQFF.

V gene TRBV13 combines with J gene TRBJ2-7; D unresolved. This CDR3 comprises 14 residues. Trimming took off 3 bases at V and 0 bases at J, with 9 bases between the two ends. The germline gives CDR1 PRHDT, CDR2 FYEKMQ (reference sequence). Here the CDR3 reads CASSLARLSYEQYF. CDR3 DNA sequence: TGTGCCAGCAGCTTGGCTAGACTCTCCTACGAGCAGTACTTC.

The gene calls are TRBV7-9 and TRBJ2-5; D is undetermined. V dropped 5 bases and J dropped 1 base, with 11 bases sitting between them. The V gene's germline CDR1 is SEHNR and CDR2 FQNEAQ (reference sequence). The CDR3 contains 14 residues. The CDR3 DNA is TGTGCCAGCAGCCTCGCAGACTTCCAAGAGACCCAGTACTTC. Translating gives CASSLADFQETQYF. Full variable domain (missing parts from reference TRBV7-9 and TRBJ2-5): DTGVSQNPRHKITKRGQNVTFRCDPISEHNRLYWYRQTLGQGPEFLTYFQNEAQLEKSRLLSDRFSAERPKGSFSTLEIQRTEQGDSAMYLCASSLADFQETQYFGPGTRLLVL.

The chain links TRBV6-1 to TRBJ2-7; TRBD1 might be the D (6 bases). The CDR3 loop spans 15 amino acids. The germline V gene has CDR1 MNHNS and CDR2 SASEGT. Trimming removed 7 bases from V and 0 bases from J, with 16 bases in between. CDR3 sequence reads: CASTLSGVTSYEQYF. The CDR3 DNA reads TGTGCCAGCACCCTTTCAGGGGTGACCTCCTACGAGCAGTACTTC.

The chain uses TRBV5-1 and TRBJ1-6; 7 nucleotides align to TRBD1. This CDR3 is built from 15 residues. The germline V gene encodes CDR1 SGHRS and CDR2 YFSETQ. V shed 4 bases and J 7 bases; nucleotides not matched to a gene: 8. CDR3 loop: CASSTEQGNNSPLHF. The CDR3 DNA sequence: TGCGCCAGCAGCACCGAACAGGGGAACAATTCACCCCTCCACTTT.

The V call is TRBV7-3, the J call TRBJ2-7; D is unresolved. Trimming shortened V by 5 bases and J by 6 bases, and 20 bases separated the two germline ends. Germline CDR1 reads SGHTA; CDR2 reads FQGTGA. The CDR3 has 15 residues. The CDR3 DNA reads TGTGCCAGCAGCGTAGCCCCCGATGGGTCTGGCGAGCAGTACTTC. Protein: CASSVAPDGSGEQYF. The full variable domain, in which reference TRBV7-3 and TRBJ2-7 provide the parts outside the CDR3, is GAGVSQTPSNKVTEKGKYVELRCDPISGHTALYWYRQSLGQGPEFLIYFQGTGAADDSGLPNDRFFAVRPEGSVSTLKIQRTERGDSAVYLCASSVAPDGSGEQYFGPGTRLTVT.

This chain connects TRBV5-5 to TRBJ2-7, with a weak D call TRBD1 (5 bases). V shed 0 bases and J shed 3 bases, with 10 bases lying between them. Germline values: CDR1 SGHKS, CDR2 YYEKEE (reference sequence). There are 14 residues in the CDR3. Here the CDR3 DNA reads TGTGCCAGCAGCTTGGAATCAGGGTACTACGAGCAGTACTTC. Its protein is CASSLESGYYEQYF.

This chain uses TRBV6-5 with TRBJ1-2, with D possibly TRBD1 on 6 matching bases. Germline CDR1 MNHEY, CDR2 SVGAGI. The CDR3 is 14 amino acids. Trimming removed 5 bases at V and 4 bases at J, with 14 bases between. Here the CDR3 DNA reads TGTGCCAGCAGTGCCGAGGGGGGGGCCTATGGCTACACCTTC. Translation gives CASSAEGGAYGYTF.

This rearrangement joins TRBV15 to TRBJ2-7, with D possibly TRBD1 on 6 matching bases. This CDR3 has 14 amino acids. Germline values: CDR1 LNHNV, CDR2 YYDKDF (reference sequence). Trimming pared 6 bases from V and 0 bases from J, leaving 12 bases between. The CDR3 nucleotides read TGTGCCACCAGGGCCACAGGGAGCTCCTACGAGCAGTACTTC. Translation: CATRATGSSYEQYF.

On this clone: A junction boundary mismatches the germline segment, possibly from a read error. The chain carries TRBV7-9 and TRBJ1-1, with no clear D. CDR1 and CDR2 (germline): SEHNR, FQNEAQ (reference sequence). The CDR3 length is 13 residues. CDR3 sequence reads: CSSSLTDYTEAFF. In DNA form, the CDR3 reads TGTTCCAGCAGCCTTACAGATTACACTGAAGCTTTCTTT. Based on the CDR3 plus reference TRBV7-9 and TRBJ1-1, the full variable domain is DTGVSQNPRHKITKRGQNVTFRCDPISEHNRLYWYRQTLGQGPEFLTYFQNEAQLEKSRLLSDRFSAERPKGSFSTLEIQRTEQGDSAMYLCSSSLTDYTEAFFGQGTRLTVV.

CDR3 DNA: TGTGCCAGCAGTAGGGGGCTCCTTAATAACTATGGCTACACCTTC. This codes for CASSRGLLNNYGYTF. The chain has TRBV5-6 and TRBJ1-2; 7 bases agree with TRBD1. CDR1 SGHDT and CDR2 YYEEEE come from the germline V gene. The trim removed 5 bases at V and 1 base at J, leaving 8 bases unmatched. CDR3 length: 15 amino acids.

The chain carries TRBV21-1 and TRBJ2-5; the D segment call TRBD2 is taken from the table without a DNA check. TRBV21-1 is flagged as a pseudogene. The CDR3 loop spans 14 amino acids. CDR3 DNA sequence: TGTGCCAGCAGTCCGGGACTAGCGGAAGAGACCCAGTACTTC. Its translation: CASSPGLAEETQYF.

The CDR3 sequence: CASRDRASSGNTIYF. The CDR3 bases are TGTGCCAGCAGAGACAGGGCTTCTTCTGGAAACACCATATATTTT. The V call is TRBV28, the J call TRBJ1-3, with 7 bases that match TRBD1. Germline V gene sequence: CDR1 MDHEN, CDR2 SYDVKM. V lost 6 bases to trimming and J lost 1 base; unmatched junction nucleotides: 6. CDR3 length: 15 amino acids.

The chain joins TRBV28 to TRBJ1-4; 8 bases match TRBD1. V dropped 5 bases and J dropped 5; count of bases not matched to a gene: 7. CDR3 size: 15 residues. CDR1 is MDHEN, CDR2 SYDVKM, per germline. Here the CDR3 reads CASSARTGSNEKLFF. The CDR3 bases are TGTGCCAGCAGTGCCCGGACAGGGTCGAATGAAAAACTGTTTTTT. The complete variable domain, with remaining parts taken from reference TRBV28 and TRBJ1-4, reads DVKVTQSSRYLVKRTGEKVFLECVQDMDHENMFWYRQDPGLGLRLIYFSYDVKMKEKGDIPEGYSVSREKKERFSLILESASTNQTSMYLCASSARTGSNEKLFFGSGTQLSVL.

The chain couples TRBV28 to TRBJ2-7; TRBD1 might be the D (6 bases). CDR1 and CDR2 (germline): MDHEN, SYDVKM. CDR3 length: 15 amino acids. Deletions cut 6 bases from V and 1 base from J, with 16 bases between. The CDR3 protein is CASSMTGGPSYEQYF. The CDR3 bases are TGTGCCAGCAGCATGACAGGAGGCCCTTCCTACGAGCAGTACTTC.

The CDR3 here is CASAEGSTYEQYF. The DNA of the CDR3 is TGTGCCAGCGCGGAGGGCTCTACCTACGAGCAGTACTTC. The chain carries TRBV28 and TRBJ2-7; D is possibly TRBD2 (6 bases). V lost 8 bases and J lost 2, with 13 bases in between. The CDR3 contains 13 residues. Germline V CDR1 and CDR2: MDHEN, SYDVKM.

The rearrangement joins TRBV10-3 to TRBJ1-2; the match to TRBD1 covers 7 bases. With 5 bases clipped from V and 4 bases from J, the junction kept 7 bases outside the gene matches. This CDR3 comprises 14 residues. Germline V CDR1 and CDR2: ENHRY, SYGVKD. CDR3 residues: CAISPGQKIYGYTF. In nucleotides, the CDR3 is TGTGCCATCAGTCCGGGACAGAAGATCTATGGCTACACCTTC.

The chain couples TRBV7-3 to TRBJ2-7; the D is unclear. This CDR3 region has 13 residues. Germline values: CDR1 SGHTA, CDR2 FQGTGA. Trimming left V 7 bases short and J 3 bases short, with 13 bases between. CDR3 in amino acids: CASTPDSLYEQYF. CDR3 DNA: TGTGCCAGCACCCCAGATTCCCTCTACGAGCAGTACTTC.

The chain is built from TRBV27 and TRBJ2-1; TRBD1 aligns across 9 bases. In germline, CDR1 is MNHEY, CDR2 SMNVEV (reference sequence). The CDR3 extends over 15 amino acids. V lost 7 bases, J lost 3 bases, and 7 bases stayed unmatched. The CDR3: CASTDTGGHYNEQFF. As DNA, the CDR3 is TGTGCCAGCACGGATACAGGGGGCCACTACAATGAGCAGTTCTTC.

On this clone itself: A read error may account for a junction end that differs from germline. Other DNA sequences in the sample encode the same CDR3. This chain connects TRBV6-6 to TRBJ2-4; 8 bases line up with TRBD1. CDR1 and CDR2 (germline): MNHNY, SVGAGI (reference sequence). This CDR3 comprises 14 residues. The CDR3 here is CASRDTGGDNIQYF. The CDR3 region has the DNA TGCGCCAGCAGAGACACAGGGGGAGATAACATTCAGTACTTC.

This clone was observed a single time. The chain employs TRBV21-1 and TRBJ2-5; no check of the table's D call, TRBD2, against the DNA was made. TRBV21-1 represents a pseudogene. CDR3 size: 14 residues. This chain's CDR3 is CASSNGLAQETQYF. As DNA, the CDR3 is TGTGCCAGCAGCAACGGGCTAGCCCAAGAGACCCAGTACTTC.

This clone was observed a single time. The chain employs TRBV19 and TRBJ2-3, with D maybe TRBD1 (6 bases). The CDR3 has 15 amino acids. Trimming left V 8 bases short and J 6 bases short, with 21 bases between. CDR1 and CDR2 (germline): LNHDA, SQIVND (reference sequence). CDR3 in amino acids: CASSTIQGVLDTQYF. CDR3 coding DNA: TGTGCCAGTTCCACAATACAGGGTGTTTTGGATACGCAGTATTTT.

The J gene is TRBJ1-1, the V gene TRBV6-5, with D possibly being TRBD1 (6 bases). Germline loops: CDR1 MNHEY, CDR2 SVGAGI. The CDR3 length is 15 residues. The V and J ends lost 0 bases and 2 bases respectively, with 10 bases between them. The CDR3 reads CASSYSTGYNTEAFF. The CDR3 DNA is TGTGCCAGCAGTTACTCGACAGGTTATAACACTGAAGCTTTCTTT.

This clone appeared a single time. V gene TRBV28 combines with J gene TRBJ2-2, with 10 bases that match TRBD1. CDR1 MDHEN and CDR2 SYDVKM come from the germline V gene. The junction had 3 bases not matched to a gene; V was cut back by 6 bases and J by 5 bases. This CDR3 is 14 amino acids long. CDR3 in DNA: TGTGCCAGCAGGACAGGGGGCAGTACCGGGGAGCTGTTTTTT. Encoded protein: CASRTGGSTGELFF.

The gene calls are TRBV6-5 and TRBJ1-4, with 8 bases matching TRBD1. CDR1 is MNHEY, CDR2 SVGAGI, per germline. The CDR3 runs 13 residues. With V trimmed by 8 bases and J by 8 bases, 7 bases remained unmatched. The CDR3: CASLQGAGEKLFF. CDR3 bases: TGTGCCAGCTTGCAGGGGGCTGGAGAAAAACTGTTTTTT.

The V gene is TRBV9, the J gene TRBJ2-1; D is ambiguous. CDR3 length equals 12 residues. CDR1 is SGDLS and CDR2 is YYNGEE in the germline V gene. The ends were cut back, 0 bases at V and 10 bases at J, with 8 bases in the middle. The CDR3 nucleotides read TGTGCCAGCAGCGTAGAGTGGAGCGAGCAGTTCTTC. Translation gives CASSVEWSEQFF. Using reference TRBV9 and TRBJ2-1 for the parts outside the CDR3, the full variable domain is DSGVTQTPKHLITATGQRVTLRCSPRSGDLSVYWYQQSLDQGLQFLIQYYNGEERAKGNILERFSAQQFPDLHSELNLSSLELGDSALYFCASSVEWSEQFFGPGTRLTVL.

J is TRBJ2-1 and V is TRBV11-1, with 8 positions matching TRBD2. This CDR3 comprises 16 residues. Trimming cost V 6 bases and J 3 bases; bases outside gene matches: 10. Germline V CDR1 and CDR2: SGHAT, FQDESV (reference sequence). The CDR3 sequence: CASSFSGKACYNEQFF. The DNA for the CDR3 is TGTGCCAGCAGTTTTAGCGGGAAAGCTTGCTACAATGAGCAGTTCTTC.